One sample yielded the 27 T cell receptor beta chains listed below, sequenced in a study of tumor-infiltrating lymphocytes in primary liver carcinoma. With a constant-region primer, TCR beta cDNA was made from approximately 520 ng of total RNA. Three-round nested multiplex PCR performed with slightly modified ARM-PCR produced the TCR beta libraries. Running 10 cycles apiece, the first two PCR rounds relied on TRBV1-TRBV30 forward primers together with a C-beta reverse primer. MiXCR was run by TCRdb on the multiplex PCR reads, yielding one entry per CDR3 protein. The sample lists 320,000 or so distinct CDR3 sequences; roughly 60% were seen once. Germline DNA was extracted alongside blood RNA, which was obtained from unsorted whole blood. Sequenced: peripheral blood. These receptors all come from a man aged 35 to 55 with primary liver carcinoma and hepatitis B virus infection.

This clonotype was found a few times. A read error may explain this, as a much larger clone is one base away. V and J are TRBV12-3 or TRBV12-4 and TRBJ2-3; 13 positions agree with TRBD2. The CDR3 length is 19 residues. CDR3 sequence: CVSRMEGLAGPLGTDTQYF. CDR3 DNA: TGTGTCAGCAGGATGGAGGGACTAGCGGGACCCCTTGGGACAGATACGCAGTATTTT.

Comments on this clonotype: A much more abundant neighbour one base away suggests this may be a read error. The gene calls are TRBV12-5 and TRBJ2-1; no reliable D call. V was cut by 5 bases and J by 8 bases, with 10 bases left in between. CDR3 size: 12 residues. CDR1 is LGHNT and CDR2 is FRNRAP in the germline V gene. The CDR3 DNA reads TGTGCTAGTGGTCCCGATTCAGATGAGCAGTTCTTC. It codes for CASGPDSDEQFF.

To note about this clonotype: A much larger clone is a single base away; this may be a read error. V gene TRBV14 combines with J gene TRBJ1-2; no clear D gene. V was cut by 7 bases and J by 3 bases, with 9 bases left in between. Germline V CDR1 and CDR2: SGHDN, FVKESK. The CDR3 covers 12 residues. CDR3 residues: CASNASYYGYTF. CDR3 nucleotide sequence: TGTGCCAGCAACGCCTCGTACTATGGCTACACCTTC.

The CDR3 region has the DNA TGTGCCATCCTAACGGGGGAGCTATACGAGCAGTACTTC. Amino acid sequence: CAILTGELYEQYF. The chain employs TRBV6-5 and TRBJ2-7, with D tentatively TRBD2 (6 bases). V was shortened by 10 bases and J by 4 bases, with 17 bases between the two germline ends. The germline V gene has CDR1 MNHEY and CDR2 SVGAGI. The CDR3 is made up of 13 amino acids.

At least ten counts were recorded for this clonotype. Since a much larger clone is just one base distant, this may be a read error. The CDR3 DNA reads TGTGCCAGCAGCTTAGGGGCTTCGGTCTACGAGCAGTACTTC. Translated, it gives CASSLGASVYEQYF. The chain carries TRBV11-1 and TRBJ2-7; D not certain. V lost 1 base and J lost 3, with 10 bases in between. The CDR3 has 14 amino acids. CDR1 is SGHAT, CDR2 FQDESV, per germline (reference sequence). Complete variable domain (other parts from reference TRBV11-1 and TRBJ2-7): EAEVAQSPRYKITEKSQAVAFWCDPISGHATLYWYRQILGQGPELLVQFQDESVVDDSQLPKDRFSAERLKGVDSTLKIQPAELGDSAMYLCASSLGASVYEQYFGPGTRLTVT.

V gene TRBV6-5 combines with J gene TRBJ1-1; TRBD1 matches 8 bases. This CDR3 comprises 19 residues. Looked up from germline, CDR1 is MNHEY and CDR2 is SVGAGI. With 9 bases clipped from V and 0 bases from J, the junction kept 21 bases outside the gene matches. The chain's CDR3 is CASSHKWGQVGPLNTEAFF. CDR3 nucleotides: TGTGCCAGTAGCCACAAGTGGGGACAGGTGGGGCCACTGAACACTGAAGCTTTCTTT.

V usage is TRBV30 and J usage is TRBJ2-7, with D unclear. V was pared by 1 base and J by 2 bases, with 6 bases between. The V gene's germline CDR1 is GTSNPN and CDR2 SVGIG (reference sequence). The CDR3 is 12 residues long. The CDR3 is CAWSAQPYEQYF. The CDR3 bases are TGTGCCTGGAGTGCACAGCCCTACGAGCAGTACTTC.

The genes are TRBV6-5 and TRBJ1-6; 7 positions agree with TRBD1. The CDR3 sequence is 12 residues long. V lost 9 bases to trimming and J lost 9 bases; unmatched junction nucleotides: 5. Germline CDR1 MNHEY, CDR2 SVGAGI. In DNA form, the CDR3 reads TGTGCCAGAGGGGGCAGACTTTCACCCCTCCACTTT. This codes for CARGGRLSPLHF.

Of note for this clonotype: At one boundary the junction diverges from the germline segment, which might be a read error. The chain recombines TRBV4-2 with TRBJ2-1; possible D gene TRBD1, 5 bases. The germline gives CDR1 LGHNA, CDR2 YNFKEQ. The CDR3 length is 14 residues. The CDR3 bases are TGTGTCAGCAGCCAAGCCAACGCGGACAATGTGCAGTTCTTC. It translates to CVSSQANADNVQFF.

This clonotype was detected a few times. Here the CDR3 omits its conserved ending phenylalanine or tryptophan, so a read error is the likely source. The chain recombines TRBV6-5 with TRBJ2-1; 9 bases line up with TRBD1. Trimming cost V 2 bases and J 8 bases; bases outside gene matches: 7. The germline V gene has CDR1 MNHEY and CDR2 SVGAGI. The CDR3 extends over 15 amino acids. As DNA, the CDR3 is TGTGCCAGCAGTTACCCCGGACAGGGGATGGATGAGCAGTTCCTC. It codes for CASSYPGQGMDEQFL.

With regard to this clonotype: A junction end diverges from the germline sequence, so it may reflect a read error. The chain uses TRBV6-6 and TRBJ2-3; the match to TRBD2 covers 12 bases. The germline V gene encodes CDR1 MNHNY and CDR2 SVGAGI (reference sequence). The CDR3 runs to 17 residues. The CDR3: CASSYPTSGRSTDAQYF. The DNA for the CDR3 is TGTGCCAGCAGTTACCCTACTAGCGGGAGGAGCACAGATGCGCAGTATTTT.

A remark on this clonotype: One end of the junction fails to match germline, which may point to a read error. This chain connects TRBV28 to TRBJ2-7; D possibly corresponds to TRBD1 (5 bases). The CDR3 has 14 residues. The germline CDR1 and CDR2 sequences are MDHEN and SYDVKM. The CDR3 reads CASTPQGSSYEQCF. CDR3 in DNA: TGTGCCAGCACCCCCCAGGGAAGCTCCTACGAGCAGTGCTTC.

This clonotype was observed a few times. V gene TRBV6-4 combines with J gene TRBJ2-1, with 11 bases identical to TRBD2. This CDR3 spans 15 amino acids. The V and J ends lost 5 bases and 8 bases, in that order; junction bases with no gene match: 8. Germline-derived CDR1 and CDR2 are MRHNA and SNTAGT. The CDR3 region has the DNA TGTGCCAGCAGTAAGACTAGCGGGAAGCTCGATGAGCAGTTCTTC. It encodes CASSKTSGKLDEQFF.

A single count supports this clonotype. Germline and junction disagree at one end, which may indicate a read error. The rearrangement joins TRBV6-2 or TRBV6-3 to TRBJ2-1; 7 bases line up with TRBD2. Germline CDR1 MNHEY, CDR2 SVGEGT. The length of the CDR3 is 12 residues. The CDR3 region is CASWREYNEQLF. The DNA for the CDR3 is TGTGCCAGCTGGCGGGAGTACAATGAGCAGCTCTTC.

Concerning this clonotype itself: This may be a read error: a much more frequent sequence differs by one nucleotide. The J gene is TRBJ2-3, the V gene TRBV29-1, with D unclear. Trimming shortened V by 2 bases and J by 6 bases, and 12 bases separated the two germline ends. The CDR3 consists of 13 residues. In germline, CDR1 is SQVTM, CDR2 ANQGSEA. CDR3 sequence reads: CSVENRLFDTQYF. The CDR3, as DNA: TGCAGCGTTGAAAATAGACTTTTCGATACGCAGTATTTT.

The rearrangement joins TRBV11-1 to TRBJ2-1; no clear D. The CDR3 extends over 13 amino acids. Trimming pared 7 bases from V and 10 bases from J, leaving 17 bases between. Germline V gene lookup returns CDR1 SGHAT and CDR2 FQDESV (reference sequence). CDR3 in amino acids: CASTLDDSVEQFF. The CDR3 nucleotides read TGTGCCAGCACCTTGGATGATAGTGTCGAGCAGTTCTTC.

Notes on this clonotype: A much more abundant neighbour one base away suggests this may be a read error. This rearrangement joins TRBV6-5 to TRBJ1-1; D not certain. The CDR3 runs 14 residues. Germline CDR1 MNHEY, CDR2 SVGAGI. In DNA, the CDR3 is TGTGCCAGCAGTTACTCGATCATGAAAACTGAAGCTTTCTTT. Translating gives CASSYSIMKTEAFF.

The chain recombines TRBV6-5 with TRBJ2-1; 11 positions agree with TRBD2. The V segment lost 6 bases and the J segment 5 bases; nucleotides outside the gene matches: 15. From germline, CDR1 is MNHEY and CDR2 SVGAGI. The CDR3 length is 18 residues. CDR3 DNA: TGTGCCAGCAGGAGGACTAGCGGGTCCCGGGACAGTAACAATGAGCAGTTCTTC. It encodes CASRRTSGSRDSNNEQFF.

V is TRBV12-3 or TRBV12-4 and J is TRBJ2-1, with 8 bases lining up with TRBD2. J lost 0 bases, V lost 5 bases, and 9 bases had no gene match. The CDR3 loop spans 17 amino acids. The CDR3 DNA is TGTGCCAGCAGTCCCATTTCGGGGGGGAGCTCCTACAATGAGCAGTTCTTC. Translating gives CASSPISGGSSYNEQFF.

The rearrangement links TRBV19 to TRBJ2-5; 11 nucleotides agree with TRBD1. The J segment lost 5 bases and the V segment lost 11 bases, leaving 7 bases of the junction unmatched. Per germline, CDR1 LNHDA and CDR2 SQIVND (reference sequence). The CDR3 extends over 13 amino acids. The CDR3 loop is CAAGTGGMETQYF. The CDR3 bases are TGTGCCGCCGGGACAGGGGGTATGGAGACCCAGTACTTC.

About this clonotype itself: The junction shows a germline mismatch at one end, possibly a read error. This chain connects TRBV28 to TRBJ2-1, with D perhaps TRBD2 (6 bases). CDR1 is MDHEN, CDR2 SYDVKM, per germline. This CDR3 is built from 15 residues. The CDR3 coding sequence is TGTGCCTGCAGACCCAAATCGGACTACTACAATGAGCAGTTCTTC. Amino acids: CACRPKSDYYNEQFF.

This chain connects TRBV9 to TRBJ2-7; D remains ambiguous. Between the trimmed V and J ends, which lost 0 bases and 4 bases, there was a span of 14 bases. Germline V lookup: CDR1 SGDLS, CDR2 YYNGEE. The CDR3 contains 15 residues. The CDR3 DNA follows: TGTGCCAGCAGCGTAGGGCAGGATCCATCTTACGAGCAGTACTTC. It specifies CASSVGQDPSYEQYF.

This clonotype has just one count. This may be a read error, as it is one base from a much larger clone. The chain uses TRBV12-3 or TRBV12-4 and TRBJ1-3, with D possibly being TRBD1 (5 bases). The V and J ends lost 5 bases and 3 bases respectively, with 11 bases between them. This CDR3 comprises 14 residues. As DNA, the CDR3 is TGTGCCAGCAGTCGTGGCAGGGTTGGAAACACCATATATTTT. It yields the protein CASSRGRVGNTIYF.

Remarks on this clonotype: This may come from a read error, since a much larger clone is one base off. V is TRBV6-5 and J is TRBJ1-5; D is perhaps TRBD1 (5 bases). Looked up from germline, CDR1 is MNHEY and CDR2 is SVGAGI. The CDR3 loop spans 14 amino acids. The CDR3 loop is CTSSYGTMGGPQHF. DNA of the CDR3: TGTACCAGCAGTTACGGGACCATGGGAGGGCCCCAGCATTTT.

As for this clonotype: It may be a read error: a sequence one base away is much more abundant. V is TRBV6-2 or TRBV6-3 and J is TRBJ2-3; D might be TRBD1 (5 bases). There are 12 residues in the CDR3. The germline V gene encodes CDR1 MNHEY and CDR2 SVGEGT. CDR3 nucleotide sequence: TGTCCCAGCAGTTATCCCGTACAGGCGCAGTATTTT. Amino acid sequence: CPSSYPVQAQYF.

This clonotype was observed a handful of times. The chain has TRBV11-2 and TRBJ2-2, with D uncertain. CDR1 is SGHAT and CDR2 is FQNNGV in the germline V gene. V lost 3 bases and J 7 bases, leaving 12 bases between the germline ends. The CDR3 runs 14 residues. The CDR3 DNA sequence: TGTGCCAGCAGCTTGGGTCATACTCTCGGGGAGCTGTTTTTT. As protein: CASSLGHTLGELFF.

The chain employs TRBV7-8 and TRBJ2-1; 12 nucleotides line up with TRBD2. Germline V gene sequence: CDR1 SGHVS, CDR2 FQNEAQ. CDR3 length: 14 residues. After removal of 5 bases from V and 8 bases from J, the junction contained 4 bases not matched to a gene. CDR3 protein: CASSGLAGNDEQFF. The CDR3 DNA sequence: TGTGCCAGCAGCGGACTAGCGGGAAACGATGAGCAGTTCTTC.